Listed below are T cell receptor beta chains from one sample, sequenced in a study of neurological immune-mediated disorders. MiXCR was run by TCRdb on the 5' RACE reads, yielding one entry per CDR3 protein. The profile shows tens of thousands of distinct CDR3 sequences, just over 2.5% of them singletons. Material for sequencing was PBMCs. The receptors were sampled from a woman in her twenties or thirties with multiple sclerosis. Both conserved end residues are trimmed from each CDR3.

>TRBV27
ASSSRGTPNTGELF
>TRBV5-1
ASSAALTAGGRDEQF
>TRBV2
ASSSTEWDSNQPQH
>TRBV20-1
SARGGLNEKLF
>TRBV4-3
ASSQGTPAYEQY
>TRBV7-2
ASSTQGYGANVLT
>TRBV7-3
ASSFDEQF
>TRBV12-3/TRBV12-4
ASSFRLADLSYEQY
>TRBV15
ATSREMASGANVLT
>TRBV20-1
SARPSGRSEQY
>TRBV3-1
ASSQGPQSLGNEQF
>TRBV20-1
SAPKKGPTPMNTEAF
>TRBV6-2/TRBV6-3
ASSLAGDNTGELF
>TRBV29-1
SVIELRAF
>TRBV7-9
ASLDSGTSYEQY
>TRBV12-3/TRBV12-4
ASSPGHQNTEAF
>TRBV7-2
ASSLVRVSGNTIY
>TRBV6-2/TRBV6-3
ASRRPSSYNEQF
>TRBV9
ASSGERIGAGELF
>TRBV20-1
SARDYVGGSETQY
>TRBV20-1
SASGQPGEQY
>TRBV4-3
ASSQGPTKKETQY
>TRBV10-3
AISDPQGGTDTQY
>TRBV7-9
ASSLEIAGDTGELF
>TRBV7-2
ASSSPPKGEQF
>TRBV7-9
ASSLRTGDGELF
>TRBV5-1
ASSLGTRTEAF
>TRBV7-2
ASSLGAGLNQPQH
>TRBV7-2
ASSAGAGYEQY
>TRBV29-1
SALAGDRETQY
>TRBV29-1
SVVDRGNQPQH
>TRBV12-3/TRBV12-4
ASIRDTGTDTQY
>TRBV5-1
ASSTGGLAGEVEQY
>TRBV29-1
SAVTSGAYNEQF
>TRBV6-5
ASSYGLAGGQETQY
>TRBV6-2/TRBV6-3
ASRGAVYGYT
>TRBV25-1
ASSDIGQGFGEQY
>TRBV16
ASSHNGQGPTEAF
>TRBV18
ASAYGGGSYNEQF
>TRBV5-1
ASSNSGGGNEQF
>TRBV3-1
ASRGPGVANSPLH
>TRBV6-1
ASSGSTHNEQF
>TRBV19
ASSASLAAYEQY
>TRBV6-1
ASSEEGWGNQPQH
>TRBV20-1
SGSISLAGGPQF
>TRBV19
ASRILEGTEAF
>TRBV3-1
ASGWNSQNEKLF